Shown below are 10 T cell receptor beta chains from a single sample sequenced in a study of T cell repertoires in cytomegalovirus infection. TCRdb re-called the reads with MiXCR, one entry per CDR3 protein. The sample has about 260,000 distinct CDR3 sequences, 9.1% seen once; the top ten hold approximately 16%. Input material: PBMCs. The receptors derive from a human donor in good health (CMV status not recorded). Some clones in this sample may be carry-over from other donors' samples.

This clonotype appeared a few times. The chain has TRBV18 and TRBJ1-1, with D perhaps TRBD1 (6 bases). Per the germline V gene, CDR1 is KGHSH and CDR2 is LQKENI. V lost 2 bases, J lost 4 bases, and 14 bases lay in between. The CDR3 has 15 residues. CDR3 region: CASSPGEGVVTEAFF. The CDR3 nucleotides are TGTGCCAGCTCACCAGGGGAGGGGGTGGTCACTGAAGCTTTCTTT. The full variable domain, completed using reference TRBV18 and TRBJ1-1, is NAGVMQNPRHLVRRRGQEARLRCSPMKGHSHVYWYRQLPEEGLKFMVYLQKENIIDESGMPKERFSAEFPKEGPSILRIQQVVRGDSAAYFCASSPGEGVVTEAFFGQGTRLTVV.

This clonotype was seen repeatedly, ten times or more. This chain connects TRBV7-2 to TRBJ1-1; a weak D match, TRBD1 (5 bases). V dropped 5 bases and J dropped 8 bases, with 12 bases sitting between them. The CDR3 has 12 residues. Germline CDR1 is SGHTA and CDR2 is FQGNSA. CDR3 in DNA: TGTGCCAGCAGCCTATCGAGACAGGAAGCTTTCTTT. Translated, it gives CASSLSRQEAFF.

This clonotype was detected only a few times. The chain recombines TRBV7-2 with TRBJ2-3; TRBD2 might be the D (5 bases). There are 14 residues in the CDR3. The V end was cut by 5 bases, the J end by 2 bases, with 11 bases between. The V gene's germline CDR1 is SGHTA and CDR2 FQGNSA. CDR3 residues: CASSQDLITDTQYF. The CDR3 DNA reads TGTGCCAGCAGCCAGGACTTAATCACAGATACGCAGTATTTT.

Many counts were recorded for this clonotype. The J gene is TRBJ1-3, the V gene TRBV7-2, with 8 bases lining up with TRBD1. V was pared by 5 bases and J by 4 bases, with 10 bases of the junction left unmatched. CDR3 length equals 16 residues. The V gene's germline CDR1 is SGHTA and CDR2 FQGNSA. CDR3 sequence: CASSPGTGWSGNTIYF. In nucleotides, the CDR3 is TGTGCCAGCAGCCCTGGGACAGGTTGGAGCGGAAACACCATATATTTT.

V is TRBV6-2 or TRBV6-3 and J is TRBJ2-1; 10 bases line up with TRBD2. The CDR3 is 17 residues long. Germline V gene sequence: CDR1 MNHEY, CDR2 SVGEGT. Germline trimming cut 6 bases from V and 4 bases from J; bases unmatched to any gene: 12. The CDR3 sequence is CASSVPRSGGGYNEQFF. The CDR3 DNA sequence: TGTGCCAGCAGCGTACCCCGAAGCGGGGGGGGGTACAATGAGCAGTTCTTC.

This chain's CDR3 is CASSSPRERGSYEQYF. The DNA for the CDR3 is TGTGCCAGCAGCAGCCCGAGGGAGCGGGGCTCCTACGAGCAGTACTTC. The V and J genes are TRBV14 and TRBJ2-7, with 7 bases identical to TRBD2. After removal of 5 bases from V and 0 bases from J, the junction contained 10 bases not matched to a gene. This CDR3 spans 16 amino acids. The germline gives CDR1 SGHDN, CDR2 FVKESK.

This clonotype was seen repeatedly, ten times or more. The genes are TRBV7-2 and TRBJ2-7; D is ambiguous. V was trimmed by 2 bases and J by 3 bases, leaving 5 bases between them. The germline V gene encodes CDR1 SGHTA and CDR2 FQGNSA. This CDR3 contains 12 residues. Here the CDR3 reads CASSLQSYEQYF. CDR3 coding DNA: TGTGCCAGCAGCTTACAGAGCTACGAGCAGTACTTC.

This clonotype was observed at least ten times. CDR3 sequence: CASSYKGHNEQFF. The DNA of the CDR3 is TGTGCCAGCAGTTACAAGGGGCACAATGAGCAGTTCTTC. The rearrangement links TRBV6-5 to TRBJ2-1, with D possibly TRBD1 on 5 matching bases. The CDR3 totals 13 residues. Germline V gives CDR1 MNHEY, CDR2 SVGAGI. Trimming stripped 2 bases from V and 5 bases from J, with 7 bases between.

This clonotype was found a few times. The chain carries TRBV11-2 and TRBJ2-2, with 8 bases lining up with TRBD2. The CDR3 covers 16 residues. V was pared by 5 bases and J by 6 bases, with 11 bases of the junction left unmatched. In germline, CDR1 is SGHAT, CDR2 FQNNGV. CDR3 loop: CASSPSGRKGPGELFF. DNA of the CDR3: TGTGCCAGCAGCCCCAGCGGGAGAAAGGGACCCGGGGAGCTGTTTTTT.

Ten or more counts support this clonotype. The genes are TRBV7-2 and TRBJ2-4; D not resolved. This CDR3 has 15 amino acids. The V gene's germline CDR1 is SGHTA and CDR2 FQGNSA. V was pared by 2 bases and J by 0 bases, with 8 bases between. CDR3 nucleotides: TGTGCCAGCAGCTTACAACATAAAGCCAAAAACATTCAGTACTTC. Translated: CASSLQHKAKNIQYF.